This T cell receptor (beta chain) comes out of a study of blood T cell repertoires in COVID-19 (dated by TCRdb to 2018 to 2021). As for the study more broadly: Collaborator samples came from the United States, Italy and Spain and covered acute and convalescent phases of COVID-19. The prospective study material was composed of cDNA or gDNA derived from T cells, B-cell-depleted T cells, or PBMCs. Subjects who had been exposed to COVID-19, were actively infected with it, or had recovered from it provided the deeply sampled blood TCRbeta repertoires that made up the dataset. The repertoires were made available in a free public database intended to serve as a resource for research on the immune response to SARS-CoV-2. The samples were drawn from the first 160 participants of the ongoing ImmuneRACE study and from under 1,500 subjects provided by 6 global collaborators. The sample metadata nearly always contained a de-identified subject ID, COVID-19 status, age in years and sex. Where HLA class I and class II types were available, the types were taken from metadata supplied by the sample provider, not from assay-based typing.

As concerns this clone: It has no known antigen specificity. No base-level quality is on record; no much larger clone is a single base apart.

Beyond this particular receptor, the publication reports: Clinical and demographic metadata were provided uncurated, with the amount varying by source and participant.

Here V drops 8 bases and J drops 5 bases, and the junction holds 4 bases not matched to any gene. The CDR3 starts with the cysteine, ends with the phenylalanine, and has 13 residues. The sequence is cut down to CDR3 DNA, 39 bases in frame from base 1. As encoded in the germline V gene, CDR1 is MNHEY while CDR2 is SVGAGI. The immunoSEQ Assay, a bias-controlled multiplex PCR, was used to amplify TCRbeta CDR3 regions from genomic DNA. The paper's processing steps were these. Nucleated cell counts per sample were estimated from amplification of reference gene primers within the assay. To quantify the absolute abundance of each unique TCRbeta CDR3 rearrangement, sequence reads were collapsed and filtered. Productive Simpson clonality was computed per sample as the square root of Simpson's diversity index over productive rearrangements. This immuneACCESS table, as held by TCRdb, lists in-frame sequences with V and J called but not all clones. Of the missing ones, under half trace to an unresolved V gene in checked studies; the others have no known cause. That table furnishes V, J and clone size, whereas the DNA furnished D and trimming. This sample comprises about 480,000 clones, approximately 90% of them detected only once. Of the sample, approximately 1.8% is held by the ten largest clones.

In the prospective study, participants were 18 to 89 years old, resided in about two dozen geographic areas of the United States, and were enrolled through a virtual design. To assign participants to cohorts, the prospective study relied on clinical history that participants themselves reported in a screening survey and a study questionnaire. ImmuneRACE Cohort 3 recovered participants were defined by two consecutive negative NP/OP PCR tests, healthcare professional clearance, or symptom resolution. In the prospective study, mobile phlebotomists collected whole blood, serum and a nasopharyngeal or oropharyngeal swab from each participant. Over an approximately 2-month period, participants in the prospective study had the option of providing additional blood draws and questionnaires. Blood samples from the prospective study were shipped frozen or at room temperature prior to DNA extraction.

Rearrangement joined TRBV6-5 to TRBJ1-4, with TRBD1 matching 8 junction bases. The receptor was derived from a woman aged 40-49 years who had recovered from COVID-19. Sequenced input: PBMCs or T cells enriched from blood (not recorded which). The CDR3 has the sequence CASLWTGNEKLFF. The nucleotides read TGTGCCAGCCTCTGGACAGGGAATGAAAAACTGTTTTTT.